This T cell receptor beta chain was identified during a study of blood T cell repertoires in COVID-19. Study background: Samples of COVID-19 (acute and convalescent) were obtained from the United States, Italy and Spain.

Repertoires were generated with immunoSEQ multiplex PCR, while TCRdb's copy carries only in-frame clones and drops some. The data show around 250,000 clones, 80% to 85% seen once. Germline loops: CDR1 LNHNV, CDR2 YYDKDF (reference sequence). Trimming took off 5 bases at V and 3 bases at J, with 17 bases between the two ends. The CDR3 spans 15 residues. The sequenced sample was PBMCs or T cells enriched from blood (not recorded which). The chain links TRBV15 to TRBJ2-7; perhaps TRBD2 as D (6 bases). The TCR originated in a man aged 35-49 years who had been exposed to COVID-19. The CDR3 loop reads CATSGPEKGLYEQYF. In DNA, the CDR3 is TGTGCCACCAGCGGGCCGGAGAAGGGACTCTACGAGCAGTACTTC.